Detailed here is one T cell receptor (beta chain). This entry comes from a study of T cell changes during pregnancy in multiple sclerosis. TCRdb's copy holds only in-frame clones and misses some; the assay was immunoSEQ multiplex PCR. The data hold 35,000 to 45,000 clones, with nearly 90% observed a single time. This CDR3 spans 15 amino acids. CDR1 and CDR2 (germline): SGHRS, YFSETQ. The J segment lost 4 bases and the V segment lost 0 bases, leaving 6 bases of the junction unmatched. Here the sequenced sample was CD4+ T cells from peripheral blood mononuclear cells, taken after pregnancy. The TCR comes from a female donor with multiple sclerosis, enrolled in a pregnancy study. The chain uses TRBV5-1 and TRBJ1-2; TRBD1 matches 7 bases. The CDR3 DNA follows: TGCGCCAGCAGCTTGGGCGACAGGGTATCCTATGGCTACACCTTC. Amino acids: CASSLGDRVSYGYTF.